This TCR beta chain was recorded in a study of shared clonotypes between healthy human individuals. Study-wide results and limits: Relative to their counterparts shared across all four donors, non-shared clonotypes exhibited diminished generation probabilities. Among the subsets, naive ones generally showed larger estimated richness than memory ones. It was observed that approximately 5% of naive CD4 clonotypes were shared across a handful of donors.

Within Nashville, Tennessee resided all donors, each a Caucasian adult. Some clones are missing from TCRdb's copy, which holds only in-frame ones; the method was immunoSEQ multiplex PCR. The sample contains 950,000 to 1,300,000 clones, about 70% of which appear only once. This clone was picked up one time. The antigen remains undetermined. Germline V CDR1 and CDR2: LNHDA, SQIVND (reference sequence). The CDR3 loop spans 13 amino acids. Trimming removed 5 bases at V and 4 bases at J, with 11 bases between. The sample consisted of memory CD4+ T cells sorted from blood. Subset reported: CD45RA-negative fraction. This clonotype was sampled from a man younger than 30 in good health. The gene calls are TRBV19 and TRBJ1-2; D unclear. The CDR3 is CASSAGGRYGYTF. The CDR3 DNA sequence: TGTGCCAGTAGTGCAGGTGGGCGCTATGGCTACACCTTC. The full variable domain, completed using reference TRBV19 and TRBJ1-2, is DGGITQSPKYLFRKEGQNVTLSCEQNLNHDAMYWYRQDPGQGLRLIYYSQIVNDFQKGDIAEGYSVSREKKESFPLTVTSAQKNPTAFYLCASSAGGRYGYTFGSGTRLTVV.